A single sample gave rise to the 17 T cell receptor beta chains below, sequenced in a study of cytomegalovirus exposure and HLA in healthy donors. Primers for the PCR totalled 60 Vbeta and 13 Jbeta. The table came from immunoSEQ multiplex PCR; TCRdb's copy has only in-frame clones and leaves some out. The sample lists some 100,000 clones; 70% to 80% were seen once. Sequencing was done on a sample of PBMCs. Receptors were obtained from a woman aged 50 to 60 in good health and CMV-seropositive.

The chain joins TRBV4-3 to TRBJ1-1; D is perhaps TRBD1 (5 bases). The CDR3 runs to 16 residues. The V and J ends lost 2 bases and 4 bases respectively, with 17 bases between them. CDR1 and CDR2 (germline): LGHNA, YSLEER. The CDR3 DNA reads as TGCGCCAGCAGCCAAAATGCGGGGACCCGGAGCACTGAAGCTTTCTTT. Encoded protein: CASSQNAGTRSTEAFF.

The rearrangement joins TRBV27 to TRBJ2-5, with 12 bases identical to TRBD1. J was trimmed by 2 bases and V by 4 bases; bases with no gene match: 5. CDR3 length: 16 residues. Germline-derived CDR1 and CDR2 are MNHEY and SMNVEV (reference sequence). The chain's CDR3 is CASSSGTGGLQETQYF. CDR3 sequence (DNA): TGTGCCAGCAGTTCGGGGACAGGGGGCCTTCAAGAGACCCAGTACTTC.

The V call is TRBV10-3, the J call TRBJ2-3, with 11 bases matching TRBD2. CDR1 and CDR2 from the germline V gene are ENHRY and SYGVKD. The CDR3 is 15 amino acids. Losses at the gene ends were 6 bases for V and 3 bases for J; bases not matched to a gene: 5. The CDR3 sequence is CAISPSGRQTDTQYF. CDR3 in DNA: TGTGCCATCAGCCCTAGCGGGAGGCAGACAGATACGCAGTATTTT.

The CDR3 reads CASGSQGLNNEQFF. Written as DNA, the CDR3 is TGTGCTAGTGGTTCCCAGGGGTTAAACAATGAGCAGTTCTTC. This rearrangement joins TRBV12-5 to TRBJ2-1; D is perhaps TRBD1 (6 bases). Germline assignment: CDR1 LGHNT and CDR2 FRNRAP. The CDR3 totals 14 residues. Trimming took off 4 bases at V and 5 bases at J, with 12 bases between the two ends.

The chain is built from TRBV4-3 and TRBJ1-4; 9 positions agree with TRBD1. From germline, CDR1 is LGHNA and CDR2 YSLEER. The ends lost 3 bases at V and 8 bases at J; junction bases unmatched: 4. The CDR3 covers 14 residues. For the CDR3, the DNA is TGCGCCAGCAGCCAGGGACAGGGAGGAGAAAAACTGTTTTTT. Protein: CASSQGQGGEKLFF.

The chain is built from TRBV30 and TRBJ2-7, with D possibly TRBD1 on 5 matching bases. In germline, CDR1 is GTSNPN, CDR2 SVGIG (reference sequence). The CDR3 runs to 14 residues. Trimming stripped 8 bases from V and 2 bases from J, with 19 bases between. CDR3 DNA: TGTGCCGGGGCCCAGGCAGGGTTTACCTACGAGCAGTACTTC. Encoded protein: CAGAQAGFTYEQYF.

The chain uses TRBV7-9 and TRBJ1-2; D not resolved. Germline V gives CDR1 SEHNR, CDR2 FQNEAQ (reference sequence). This CDR3 region has 15 residues. Trimming left V 5 bases short and J 5 bases short, with 18 bases between. CDR3 DNA: TGTGCCAGCAGCCGGGGTGCGGCAGCGAGTTATGGCTACACCTTC. It codes for CASSRGAAASYGYTF.

In its sample, this clone was seen once. V gene TRBV13 combines with J gene TRBJ2-3, with 12 bases fitting TRBD2. This CDR3 has 19 residues. Germline V gene data show CDR1 as PRHDT and CDR2 as FYEKMQ (reference sequence). V trimming: 4 bases; J trimming: 4 bases; junction bases outside the gene matches: 15. CDR3 bases: TGTGCCAGCAGCTCAATCACCCGACTAGCGGGGGACCGCCCAGATACGCAGTATTTT. Translated: CASSSITRLAGDRPDTQYF. Combining the CDR3 with reference TRBV13 and TRBJ2-3 gives the whole variable domain AAGVIQSPRHLIKEKRETATLKCYPIPRHDTVYWYQQGPGQDPQFLISFYEKMQSDKGSIPDRFSAQQFSDYHSELNMSSLELGDSALYFCASSSITRLAGDRPDTQYFGPGTRLTVL.

CDR3 residues: CASSRKTGDNQPQHF. In DNA, the CDR3 is TGTGCCAGCAGCCGTAAGACAGGGGACAATCAGCCCCAGCATTTT. V usage is TRBV7-2 and J usage is TRBJ1-5; 8 bases agree with TRBD1. The germline gives CDR1 SGHTA, CDR2 FQGNSA. The CDR3 loop spans 15 amino acids. J gave up 3 bases and V 5 bases, and 6 bases lay outside the gene matches.

This sequence joins TRBV5-4 and TRBJ1-1; no firm D call. The CDR3 length is 15 residues. The V end lost 4 bases, the J end lost 0 bases, and 13 bases lay between the germline ends. Germline-derived CDR1 and CDR2 are SGHNT and YYREEE (reference sequence). The CDR3 spells CASSPGGVLNTEAFF. The CDR3 DNA reads as TGTGCCAGCAGCCCGGGAGGAGTTTTGAACACTGAAGCTTTCTTT.

The chain uses TRBV18 and TRBJ2-7; a possible D gene is TRBD1 (5 bases). The CDR3 sequence is 15 residues long. CDR1 is KGHSH and CDR2 is LQKENI in the germline V gene. Deletions cut 0 bases from V and 5 bases from J, with 14 bases between. The chain's CDR3 is CASSPPNQGDNEQYF. CDR3 in DNA: TGTGCCAGCTCACCACCGAACCAGGGCGATAACGAGCAGTACTTC.

This clone appeared a few times. The chain employs TRBV29-1 and TRBJ2-3, with D perhaps matching TRBD2 (5 bases). The CDR3 has 12 residues. CDR1 and CDR2 (germline): SQVTM, ANQGSEA. V lost 2 bases, J lost 4 bases, and 7 bases lay in between. The CDR3 sequence is CSVERGPDTQYF. CDR3 coding DNA: TGCAGCGTTGAAAGAGGGCCAGATACGCAGTATTTT.

This rearrangement joins TRBV30 to TRBJ1-6; D possibly corresponds to TRBD1 (6 bases). V shed 4 bases and J shed 5 bases, with 9 bases lying between them. The germline V gene has CDR1 GTSNPN and CDR2 SVGIG (reference sequence). This CDR3 is 13 amino acids long. As DNA, the CDR3 is TGTGCCTGGAAACAGGGAAATAATTCACCCCTCCACTTT. Residues: CAWKQGNNSPLHF.

The chain employs TRBV6-5 and TRBJ1-6; D gene ambiguous. The CDR3 has 15 amino acids. The germline V gene encodes CDR1 MNHEY and CDR2 SVGAGI. Trimming left V 6 bases short and J 0 bases short, with 9 bases between. The CDR3 DNA sequence: TGTGCCAGCAGGGACGGGAGCTCCTATAATTCACCCCTCCACTTT. It translates to CASRDGSSYNSPLHF.

V and J are TRBV9 and TRBJ1-5; D is possibly TRBD1 (6 bases). The CDR3 is made up of 15 amino acids. Per germline, CDR1 SGDLS and CDR2 YYNGEE. Trimming shortened V by 0 bases and J by 3 bases, and 10 bases separated the two germline ends. The CDR3, as DNA: TGTGCCAGCAGCGTAGATCCAGGGGTCAATCAGCCCCAGCATTTT. This sequence encodes CASSVDPGVNQPQHF.

This chain joins TRBV7-6 and TRBJ2-5; D perhaps matches TRBD1 (6 bases). The CDR3 has 14 residues. V lost 5 bases to trimming and J lost 4 bases, with 14 bases between them. Germline-derived CDR1 and CDR2 are SGHVS and FNYEAQ. CDR3 nucleotides: TGTGCCAGCAGCAAGACAGGAAGGGTAGAGACCCAGTACTTC. It is translated as CASSKTGRVETQYF. Variable domain in full (rest from reference TRBV7-6 and TRBJ2-5): GAGVSQSPRYKVTKRGQDVALRCDPISGHVSLYWYRQALGQGPEFLTYFNYEAQQDKSGLPNDRFSAERPEGSISTLTIQRTEQRDSAMYRCASSKTGRVETQYFGPGTRLLVL.

The rearrangement joins TRBV27 to TRBJ2-3; possibly TRBD2 for D (5 bases). The CDR3 loop spans 13 amino acids. Germline V CDR1 and CDR2: MNHEY, SMNVEV (reference sequence). V was pared by 6 bases and J by 6 bases, with 13 bases between. CDR3 in amino acids: CASRGGWGDTQYF. The CDR3 DNA is TGTGCCAGCAGGGGCGGGTGGGGTGATACGCAGTATTTT.